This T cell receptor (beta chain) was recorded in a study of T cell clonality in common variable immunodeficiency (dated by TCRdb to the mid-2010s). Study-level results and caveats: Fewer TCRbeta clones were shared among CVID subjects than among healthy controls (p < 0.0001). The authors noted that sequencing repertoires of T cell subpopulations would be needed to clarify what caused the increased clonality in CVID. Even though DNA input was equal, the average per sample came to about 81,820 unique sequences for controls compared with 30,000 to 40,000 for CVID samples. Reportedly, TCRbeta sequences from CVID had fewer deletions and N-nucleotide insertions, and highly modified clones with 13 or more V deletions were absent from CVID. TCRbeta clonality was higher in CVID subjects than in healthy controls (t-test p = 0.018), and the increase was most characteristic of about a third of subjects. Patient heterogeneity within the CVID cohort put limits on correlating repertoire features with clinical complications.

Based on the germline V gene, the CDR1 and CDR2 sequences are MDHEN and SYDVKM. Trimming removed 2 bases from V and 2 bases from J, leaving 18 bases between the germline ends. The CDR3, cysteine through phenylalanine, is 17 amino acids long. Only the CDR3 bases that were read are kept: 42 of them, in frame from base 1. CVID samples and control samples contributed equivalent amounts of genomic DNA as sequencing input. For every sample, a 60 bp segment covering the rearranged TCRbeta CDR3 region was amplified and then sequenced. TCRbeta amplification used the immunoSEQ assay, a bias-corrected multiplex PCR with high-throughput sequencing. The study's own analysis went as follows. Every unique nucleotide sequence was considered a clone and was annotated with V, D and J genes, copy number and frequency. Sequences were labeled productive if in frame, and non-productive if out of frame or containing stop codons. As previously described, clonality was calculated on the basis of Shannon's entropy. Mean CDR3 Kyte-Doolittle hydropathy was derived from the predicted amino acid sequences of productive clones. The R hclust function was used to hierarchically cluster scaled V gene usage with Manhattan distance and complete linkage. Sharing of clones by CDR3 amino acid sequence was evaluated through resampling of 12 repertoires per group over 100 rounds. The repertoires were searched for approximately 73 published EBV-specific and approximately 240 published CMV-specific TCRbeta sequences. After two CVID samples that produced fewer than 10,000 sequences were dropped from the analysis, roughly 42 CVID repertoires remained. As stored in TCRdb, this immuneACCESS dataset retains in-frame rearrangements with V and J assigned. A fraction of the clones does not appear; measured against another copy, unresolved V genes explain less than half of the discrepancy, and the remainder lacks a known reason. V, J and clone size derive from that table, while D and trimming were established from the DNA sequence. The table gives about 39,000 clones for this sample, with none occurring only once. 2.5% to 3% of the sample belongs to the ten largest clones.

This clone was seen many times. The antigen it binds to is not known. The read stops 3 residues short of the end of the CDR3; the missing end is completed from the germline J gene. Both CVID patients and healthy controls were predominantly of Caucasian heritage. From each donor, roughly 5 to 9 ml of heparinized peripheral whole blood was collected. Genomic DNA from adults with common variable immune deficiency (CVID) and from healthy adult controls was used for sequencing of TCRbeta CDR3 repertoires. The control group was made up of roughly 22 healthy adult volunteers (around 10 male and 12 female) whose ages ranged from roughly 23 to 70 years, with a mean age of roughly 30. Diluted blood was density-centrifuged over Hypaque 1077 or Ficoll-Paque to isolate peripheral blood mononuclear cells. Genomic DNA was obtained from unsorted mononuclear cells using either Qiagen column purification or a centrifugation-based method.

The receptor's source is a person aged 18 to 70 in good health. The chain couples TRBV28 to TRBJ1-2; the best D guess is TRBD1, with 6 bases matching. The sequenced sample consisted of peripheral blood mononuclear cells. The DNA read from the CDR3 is TGTGCCAGCAGTTTACTTTTAAACAGGGCCTTGAACTATGGC. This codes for CASSLLLNRALNYG. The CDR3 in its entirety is CASSLLLNRALNYGYTF.